This T cell receptor beta chain originates from a study of shared clonotypes between healthy human individuals. The study, taken as a whole, reports: Estimated clonotype richness was generally higher in naive than memory subsets. The sharing of 4% to 5.5% of naive CD4 clonotypes was seen across a few donors.

This CDR3 has 15 amino acids. CDR1 is MGHRA, CDR2 YSYEKL, per germline. V dropped 1 base and J dropped 10 bases, with 17 bases sitting between them. The repertoire was sequenced with immunoSEQ multiplex PCR; TCRdb's copy has only in-frame clones and lacks some. Seen here are about 1.1 million clones, more than 75% observed once, and the top ten hold 0.52%. Concerning this clone: The antigen is not known.

The chain carries TRBV4-1 and TRBJ2-1; either TRBD1 or TRBD2 may fit D (5 bases each). The specimen was memory CD4+ T cells from PBMCs. Subset defined: CD45RA-negative fraction. The clonotype originates from a man younger than 35 in good health. Some clones in this sample may be carry-over from other donors' samples. Here the CDR3 DNA reads TGCGCCAGCAGCCAAGGCGCGTTTGAGGGGCGGGAGCAGTTCTTC. Its protein product is CASSQGAFEGREQFF.